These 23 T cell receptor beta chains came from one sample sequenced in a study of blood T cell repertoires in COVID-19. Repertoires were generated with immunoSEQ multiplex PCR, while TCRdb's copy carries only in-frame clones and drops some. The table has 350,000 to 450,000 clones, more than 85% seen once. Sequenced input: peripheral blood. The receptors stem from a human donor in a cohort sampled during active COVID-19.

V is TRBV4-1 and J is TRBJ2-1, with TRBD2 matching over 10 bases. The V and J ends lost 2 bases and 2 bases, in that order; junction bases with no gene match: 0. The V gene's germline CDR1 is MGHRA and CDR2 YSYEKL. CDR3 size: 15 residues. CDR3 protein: CASSQLAGAYNEQFF. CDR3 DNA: TGCGCCAGCAGCCAACTAGCGGGAGCCTACAATGAGCAGTTCTTC.

CDR3 sequence reads: CASSFGGQPQHF. The CDR3 DNA reads as TGTGCCAGCAGCTTTGGAGGTCAGCCCCAGCATTTT. The chain recombines TRBV5-8 with TRBJ1-5; no clear D gene. Deletions cut 2 bases from V and 6 bases from J, with 6 bases between. The CDR3 is 12 residues long. Germline V CDR1 and CDR2: SGHTS, YDEGEE.

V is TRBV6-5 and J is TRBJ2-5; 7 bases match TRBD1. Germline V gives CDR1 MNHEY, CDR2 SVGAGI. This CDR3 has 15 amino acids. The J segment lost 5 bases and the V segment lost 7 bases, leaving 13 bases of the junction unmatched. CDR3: CASTGGTLFVETQYF. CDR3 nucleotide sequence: TGTGCCAGCACAGGGGGAACTCTCTTTGTGGAGACCCAGTACTTC.

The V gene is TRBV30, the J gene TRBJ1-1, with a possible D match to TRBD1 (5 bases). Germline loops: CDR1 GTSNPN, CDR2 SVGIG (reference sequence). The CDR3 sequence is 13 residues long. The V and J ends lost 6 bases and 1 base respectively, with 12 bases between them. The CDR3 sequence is CACGDSTNTEAFF. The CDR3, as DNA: TGTGCCTGCGGGGACTCGACGAACACTGAAGCTTTCTTT.

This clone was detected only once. The CDR3 DNA reads as TGTGCCAGCAGCCAAGATTCGGCGGGAGCGTACCAAGAGACCCAGTACTTC. Protein sequence: CASSQDSAGAYQETQYF. The rearrangement links TRBV4-2 to TRBJ2-5, with 7 nucleotides matching TRBD2. With V trimmed by 0 bases and J by 0 bases, 7 bases remained unmatched. CDR3 size: 17 residues. Germline V lookup: CDR1 LGHNA, CDR2 YNFKEQ.

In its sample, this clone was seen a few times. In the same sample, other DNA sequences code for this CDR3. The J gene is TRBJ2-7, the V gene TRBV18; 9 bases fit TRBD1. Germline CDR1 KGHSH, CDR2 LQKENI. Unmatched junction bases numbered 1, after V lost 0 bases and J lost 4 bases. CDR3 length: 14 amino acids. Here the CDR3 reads CASSPPGQGYEQYF. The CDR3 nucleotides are TGTGCCAGCTCACCACCGGGACAGGGTTACGAGCAGTACTTC. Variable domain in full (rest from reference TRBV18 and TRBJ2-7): NAGVMQNPRHLVRRRGQEARLRCSPMKGHSHVYWYRQLPEEGLKFMVYLQKENIIDESGMPKERFSAEFPKEGPSILRIQQVVRGDSAAYFCASSPPGQGYEQYFGPGTRLTVT.

CDR3 DNA: TGTGCCAGCGGGGGGGAATATGAGCAGTTCTTC. Encoded protein: CASGGEYEQFF. J is TRBJ2-1 and V is TRBV2, with 7 bases aligning to TRBD2. Losses at the gene ends were 8 bases for V and 8 bases for J; bases not matched to a gene: 3. The V gene's germline CDR1 is SNHLY and CDR2 FYNNEI. This CDR3 is 11 amino acids long.

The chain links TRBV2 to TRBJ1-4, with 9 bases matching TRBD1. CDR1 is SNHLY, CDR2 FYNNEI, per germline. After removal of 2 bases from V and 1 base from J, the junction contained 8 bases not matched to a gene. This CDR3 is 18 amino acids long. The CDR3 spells CASSERGQGLGTNEKLFF. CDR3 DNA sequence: TGTGCCAGCAGTGAAAGGGGACAGGGTTTAGGAACTAATGAAAAACTGTTTTTT. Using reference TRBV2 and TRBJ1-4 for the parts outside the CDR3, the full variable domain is EPEVTQTPSHQVTQMGQEVILRCVPISNHLYFYWYRQILGQKVEFLVSFYNNEISEKSEIFDDQFSVERPDGSNFTLKIRSTKLEDSAMYFCASSERGQGLGTNEKLFFGSGTQLSVL.

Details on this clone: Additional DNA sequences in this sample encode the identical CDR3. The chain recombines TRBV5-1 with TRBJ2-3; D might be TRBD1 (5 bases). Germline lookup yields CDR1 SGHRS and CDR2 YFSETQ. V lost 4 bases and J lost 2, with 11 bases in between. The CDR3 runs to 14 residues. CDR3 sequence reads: CASSRTGFTDTQYF. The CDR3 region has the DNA TGCGCCAGCAGCCGTACAGGTTTCACAGATACGCAGTATTTT.

CDR3 residues: CSVESGGAGNEQFF. CDR3 sequence (DNA): TGCAGCGTTGAAAGCGGGGGGGCGGGCAATGAGCAGTTCTTC. V and J are TRBV29-1 and TRBJ2-1; TRBD2 aligns across 10 bases. CDR3 size: 14 residues. V gave up 2 bases and J gave up 6 bases; unmatched junction bases: 4. The germline V gene has CDR1 SQVTM and CDR2 ANQGSEA.

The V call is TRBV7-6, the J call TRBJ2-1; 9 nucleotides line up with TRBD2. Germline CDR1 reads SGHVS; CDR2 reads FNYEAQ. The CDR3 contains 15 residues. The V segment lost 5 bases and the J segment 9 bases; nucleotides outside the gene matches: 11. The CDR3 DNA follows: TGTGCCAGCAGCCCCGGGACTAGCTGGGTTGGTGAGCAGTTCTTC. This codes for CASSPGTSWVGEQFF.

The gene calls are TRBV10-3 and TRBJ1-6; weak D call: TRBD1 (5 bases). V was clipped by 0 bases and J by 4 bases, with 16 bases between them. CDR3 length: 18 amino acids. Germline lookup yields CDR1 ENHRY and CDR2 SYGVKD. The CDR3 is CAISESRKGEGYNSPLHF. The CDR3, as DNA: TGTGCCATCAGTGAGTCAAGAAAAGGGGAGGGATATAATTCACCCCTCCACTTT.

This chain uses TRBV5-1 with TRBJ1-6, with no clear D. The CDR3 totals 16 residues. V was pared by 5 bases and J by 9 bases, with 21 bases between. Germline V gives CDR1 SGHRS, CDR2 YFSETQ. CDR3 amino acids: CASRSDTLSGSSPLHF. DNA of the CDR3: TGCGCCAGCAGGTCGGATACACTTAGCGGTAGTTCACCCCTCCACTTT. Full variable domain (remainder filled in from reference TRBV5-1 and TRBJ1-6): KAGVTQTPRYLIKTRGQQVTLSCSPISGHRSVSWYQQTPGQGLQFLFEYFSETQRNKGNFPGRFSGRQFSNSRSEMNVSTLELGDSALYLCASRSDTLSGSSPLHFGNGTRLTVT.

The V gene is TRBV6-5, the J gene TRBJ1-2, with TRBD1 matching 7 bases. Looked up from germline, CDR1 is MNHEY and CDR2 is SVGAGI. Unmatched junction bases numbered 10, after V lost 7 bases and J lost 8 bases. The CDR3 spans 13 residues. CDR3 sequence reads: CASTPTGRGGYTF. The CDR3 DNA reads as TGTGCCAGCACCCCGACAGGGCGCGGGGGCTACACCTTC.

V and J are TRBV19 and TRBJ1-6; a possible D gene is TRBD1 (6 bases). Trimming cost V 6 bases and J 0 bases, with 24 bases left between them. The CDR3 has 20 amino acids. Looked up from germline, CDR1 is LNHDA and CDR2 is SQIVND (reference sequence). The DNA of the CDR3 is TGTGCCAGTAGAACTCTCACACAGGGCCGTCCAAGCTCCTATAATTCACCCCTCCACTTT. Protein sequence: CASRTLTQGRPSSYNSPLHF.

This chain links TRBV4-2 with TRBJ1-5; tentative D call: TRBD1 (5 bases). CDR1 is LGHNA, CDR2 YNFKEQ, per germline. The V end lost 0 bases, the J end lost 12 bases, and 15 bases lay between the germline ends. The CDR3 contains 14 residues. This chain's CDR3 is CASSQEDLGGYQHF. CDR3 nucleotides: TGTGCCAGCAGCCAAGAAGACTTGGGGGGTTACCAGCATTTT.

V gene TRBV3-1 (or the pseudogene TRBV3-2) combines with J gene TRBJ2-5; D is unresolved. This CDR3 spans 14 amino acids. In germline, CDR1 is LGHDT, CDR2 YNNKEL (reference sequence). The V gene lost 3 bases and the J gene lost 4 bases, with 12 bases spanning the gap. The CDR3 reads CASSQSTRRETQYF. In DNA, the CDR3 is TGTGCCAGCAGCCAGTCTACGAGGCGAGAGACCCAGTACTTC.

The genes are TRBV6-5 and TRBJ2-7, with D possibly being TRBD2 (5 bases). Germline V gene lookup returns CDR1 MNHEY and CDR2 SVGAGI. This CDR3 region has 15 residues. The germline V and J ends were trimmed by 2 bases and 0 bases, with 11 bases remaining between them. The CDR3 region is CASSYGEGGSYEQYF. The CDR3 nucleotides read TGTGCCAGCAGTTACGGAGAGGGCGGCTCCTACGAGCAGTACTTC.

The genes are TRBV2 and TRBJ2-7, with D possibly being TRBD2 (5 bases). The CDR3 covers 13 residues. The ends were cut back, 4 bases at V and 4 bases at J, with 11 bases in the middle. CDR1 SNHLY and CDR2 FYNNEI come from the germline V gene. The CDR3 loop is CASSVQTGYEQYF. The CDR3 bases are TGTGCCAGCAGTGTCCAGACGGGGTACGAGCAGTACTTC.

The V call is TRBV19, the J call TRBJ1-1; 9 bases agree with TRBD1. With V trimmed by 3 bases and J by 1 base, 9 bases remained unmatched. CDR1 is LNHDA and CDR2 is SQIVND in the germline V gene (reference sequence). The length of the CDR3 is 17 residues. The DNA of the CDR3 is TGTGCCAGTAGTATCAACACAGGGGGCGCAAGGAACACTGAAGCTTTCTTT. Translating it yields CASSINTGGARNTEAFF.

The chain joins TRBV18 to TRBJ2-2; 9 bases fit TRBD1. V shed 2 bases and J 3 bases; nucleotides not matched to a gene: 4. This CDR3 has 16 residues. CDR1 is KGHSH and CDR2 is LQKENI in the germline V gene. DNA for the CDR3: TGTGCCAGCTCACCAACGGGACAGGGAGACACCGGGGAGCTGTTTTTT. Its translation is CASSPTGQGDTGELFF.

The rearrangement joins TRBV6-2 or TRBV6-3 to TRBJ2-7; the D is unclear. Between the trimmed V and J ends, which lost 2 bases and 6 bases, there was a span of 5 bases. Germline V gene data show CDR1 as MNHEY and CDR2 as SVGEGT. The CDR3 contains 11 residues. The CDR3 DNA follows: TGTGCCAGCAGTTACAGCGCCGAGCAGTACTTC. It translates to CASSYSAEQYF.

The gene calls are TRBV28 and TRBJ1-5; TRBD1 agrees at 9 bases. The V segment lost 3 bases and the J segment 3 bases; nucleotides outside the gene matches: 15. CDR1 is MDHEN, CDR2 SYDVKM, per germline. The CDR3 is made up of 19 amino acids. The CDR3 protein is CASSFLVVGRTGANQPQHF. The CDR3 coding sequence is TGTGCCAGCAGTTTTTTGGTTGTAGGAAGGACAGGGGCCAATCAGCCCCAGCATTTT.